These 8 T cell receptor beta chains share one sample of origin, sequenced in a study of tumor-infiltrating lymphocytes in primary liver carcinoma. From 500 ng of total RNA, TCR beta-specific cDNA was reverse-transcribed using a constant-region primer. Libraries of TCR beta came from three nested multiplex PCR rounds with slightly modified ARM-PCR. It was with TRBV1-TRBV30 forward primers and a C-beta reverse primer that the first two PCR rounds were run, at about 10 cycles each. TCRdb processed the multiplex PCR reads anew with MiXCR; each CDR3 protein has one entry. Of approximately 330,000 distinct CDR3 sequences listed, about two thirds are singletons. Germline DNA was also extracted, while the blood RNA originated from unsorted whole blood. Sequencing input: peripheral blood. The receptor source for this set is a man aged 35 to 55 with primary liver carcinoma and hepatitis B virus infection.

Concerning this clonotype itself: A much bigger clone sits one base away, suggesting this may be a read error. The DNA for the CDR3 is TGTGCCAGCAGTTGGCGCGGGCCCCTGCATTTT. Translated: CASSWRGPLHF. This chain connects TRBV28 to TRBJ1-5, with D unclear. Germline lookup yields CDR1 MDHEN and CDR2 SYDVKM. CDR3 length: 11 amino acids.

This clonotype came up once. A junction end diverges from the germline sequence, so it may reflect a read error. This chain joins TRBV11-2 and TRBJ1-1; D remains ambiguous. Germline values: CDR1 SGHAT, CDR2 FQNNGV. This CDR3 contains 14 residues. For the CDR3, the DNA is TGTGCCAGCACCTTATCAATTACGAAGACTGAAGCTTTCTTT. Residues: CASTLSITKTEAFF.

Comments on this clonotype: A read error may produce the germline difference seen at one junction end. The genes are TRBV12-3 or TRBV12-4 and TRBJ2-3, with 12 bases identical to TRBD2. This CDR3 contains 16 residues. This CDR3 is CATSPLTSGSRDTQYF. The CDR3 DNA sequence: TGTGCCACCAGTCCTTTGACTAGCGGGAGTAGGGATACGCAGTATTTT.

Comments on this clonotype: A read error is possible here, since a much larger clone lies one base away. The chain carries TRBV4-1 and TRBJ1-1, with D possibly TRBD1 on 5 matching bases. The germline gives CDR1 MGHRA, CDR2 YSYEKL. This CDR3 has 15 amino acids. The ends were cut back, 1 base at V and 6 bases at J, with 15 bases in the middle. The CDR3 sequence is CASSQATESRSEAFF. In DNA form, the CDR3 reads TGCGCCAGCAGCCAAGCGACAGAAAGTAGATCTGAAGCTTTCTTT.

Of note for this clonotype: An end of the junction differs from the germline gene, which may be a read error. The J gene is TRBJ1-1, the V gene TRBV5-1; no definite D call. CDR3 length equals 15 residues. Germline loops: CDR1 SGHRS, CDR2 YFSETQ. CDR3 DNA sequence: TGCGCCAGCAGCTTAAAACCAAGTATGAACGCTGAAGCTTTCTTT. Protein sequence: CASSLKPSMNAEAFF.

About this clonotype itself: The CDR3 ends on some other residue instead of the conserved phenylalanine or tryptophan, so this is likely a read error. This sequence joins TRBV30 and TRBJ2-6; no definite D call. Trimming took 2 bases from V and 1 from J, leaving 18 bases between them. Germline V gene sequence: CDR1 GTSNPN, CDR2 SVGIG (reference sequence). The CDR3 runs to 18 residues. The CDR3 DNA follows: TGTGCCTGGAGTCGCTCCGACCTCCCCGGGTCTGGGGCCAACGTCCTGACTGTC. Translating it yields CAWSRSDLPGSGANVLTV.

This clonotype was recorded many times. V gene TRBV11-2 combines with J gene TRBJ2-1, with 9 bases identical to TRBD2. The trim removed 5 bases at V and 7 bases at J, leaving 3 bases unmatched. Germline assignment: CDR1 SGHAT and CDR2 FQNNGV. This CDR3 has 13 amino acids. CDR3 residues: CASSLGLANEQFF. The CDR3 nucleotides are TGTGCCAGCAGCCTTGGACTAGCGAATGAGCAGTTCTTC.

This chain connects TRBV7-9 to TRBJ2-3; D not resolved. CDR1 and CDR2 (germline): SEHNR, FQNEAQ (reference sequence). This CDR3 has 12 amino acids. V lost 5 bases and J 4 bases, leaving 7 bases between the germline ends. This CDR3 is CASSLSPDTQYF. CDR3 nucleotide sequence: TGTGCCAGCAGCCTCAGTCCAGATACGCAGTATTTT.